This TCR beta chain was found in a study of blood T cell repertoires in COVID-19. Some clones are missing from TCRdb's copy, which holds only in-frame ones; the method was immunoSEQ multiplex PCR. The profile shows 150,000 or so clones, 84% of them singletons. The germline CDR1 and CDR2 sequences are LNHDA and SQIVND (reference sequence). Unmatched junction bases numbered 9, after V lost 9 bases and J lost 1 base. The CDR3 consists of 15 residues. This TCR derives from a woman in her fifties or sixties who had recovered from COVID-19. This sequence joins TRBV19 and TRBJ2-3; 8 bases line up with TRBD2. Sequenced sample: PBMCs or T cells enriched from blood (not recorded which). The CDR3 DNA sequence: TGTGCCAGCCAGCGGGAGTATATCGGCACAGATACGCAGTATTTT. Protein: CASQREYIGTDTQYF.